This is a list of T cell receptor beta chains from one sample in a study of blood T cell repertoires in COVID-19. Clones were sequenced by immunoSEQ multiplex PCR, and TCRdb holds only the in-frame ones, with some missing. The sample holds 66,000 or so clones, about four fifths seen once. The sample taken for sequencing was peripheral blood. Source of these receptors: a human donor in a cohort sampled during active COVID-19. CDR3s include the opening cysteine and the closing phenylalanine or tryptophan. Each record gives: J gene, clone size, V gene, D gene, CDR3 protein, CDR3 DNA. A D gene is named only where the DNA matches it firmly. A row's size may be missing; if present it is once, few, many or a size class.

>TRBJ2-7|-|TRBV7-9|TRBD2
CASSFRTSSYEQYF
TGTGCCAGCAGCTTTCGGACTAGCTCCTACGAGCAGTACTTC
>TRBJ2-2|-|TRBV7-9|TRBD2
CATQFAGVGGELFF
TGTGCCACCCAGTTTGCGGGGGTCGGCGGGGAGCTGTTTTTT
>TRBJ1-5|-|TRBV28|-
CASSRLIRLGDGQPQHF
TGTGCCAGCAGCCGCCTTATTCGGTTAGGGGATGGTCAGCCCCAGCATTTT
>TRBJ1-1|-|TRBV1|-
CTSSQDDRKKTEAFF
TGCACCAGCAGCCAAGATGACAGAAAAAAGACCGAAGCTTTCTTT
>TRBJ2-1|-|TRBV3-1/TRBV3-2|TRBD1
CASSSQGVKRNEQFF
TGTGCCAGCAGCTCTCAGGGGGTAAAGAGGAATGAGCAGTTCTTC
>TRBJ2-5|-|TRBV5-6|-
CASSSRDKETQYF
TGTGCCAGCAGCTCCCGGGACAAAGAGACCCAGTACTTC
>TRBJ1-2|-|TRBV7-2|-
CASSQSRGQTHYGYTF
TGTGCCAGCAGCCAATCCCGGGGACAAACCCACTATGGCTACACCTTC
>TRBJ1-2|-|TRBV30|TRBD1
CAWRAWRDRANNYGYTF
TGTGCCTGGAGAGCTTGGAGGGACAGGGCTAACAACTATGGCTACACCTTC
>TRBJ2-4|-|TRBV28|TRBD2
CASRSTGTSVHIQYF
TGTGCCAGCAGGTCGACAGGGACTAGCGTTCACATTCAGTACTTC
>TRBJ1-2|once|TRBV12-3/TRBV12-4|-
CASSAGVGGYTF
TGTGCCAGCAGTGCGGGAGTAGGAGGCTACACCTTC
>TRBJ1-6|-|TRBV10-3|TRBD1
CAITGGSNSPLHF
TGTGCCATCACAGGGGGCTCTAATTCACCCCTCCACTTT
>TRBJ2-7|once|TRBV6-2/TRBV6-3|-
CASSYTTWRPSSYEQYF
TGTGCCAGCAGTTACACTACCTGGAGGCCCAGCTCCTACGAGCAGTACTTC
>TRBJ2-6|-|TRBV9|TRBD2
CASSAAGGWGFGANVLTF
TGTGCCAGCAGCGCCGCGGGGGGATGGGGCTTTGGGGCCAACGTCCTGACTTTC
>TRBJ2-1|once|TRBV20-1|TRBD2
CSASLTGGRNEQFF
TGCAGTGCTAGTCTTACGGGAGGGAGGAATGAGCAGTTCTTC
>TRBJ2-5|-|TRBV30|-
CAWSADGEETQYF
TGTGCCTGGAGCGCTGACGGGGAAGAGACCCAGTACTTC
>TRBJ2-3|-|TRBV28|-
CAIPGPTGSDTQYF
TGTGCCATCCCTGGTCCTACAGGGTCAGATACGCAGTATTTT
>TRBJ1-3|-|TRBV19|TRBD1
CASSPGTGAGNTIYF
TGTGCCAGTAGTCCCGGGACAGGGGCTGGAAACACCATATATTTT
>TRBJ2-3|-|TRBV3-1/TRBV3-2|TRBD2
CASSQEIGRGYLQYF
TGTGCCAGCAGCCAAGAAATAGGGCGGGGGTACCTGCAGTATTTT
>TRBJ2-7|-|TRBV30|-
CAWSPQGGSYEQYF
TGTGCCTGGAGCCCCCAGGGGGGCTCCTACGAGCAGTACTTC
>TRBJ1-6|-|TRBV30|TRBD1
CAWSGGQGTYNSPLHF
TGTGCCTGGAGTGGAGGACAGGGCACCTATAATTCACCCCTCCACTTT
>TRBJ1-1|-|TRBV6-4|-
CASYLSMNTEAFF
TGTGCCAGTTACCTTAGTATGAACACTGAAGCTTTCTTT